This T cell receptor (beta chain) was profiled in a study of blood T cell repertoires in COVID-19. Study-wide background: PBMCs, B-cell-depleted T cells, or T cells provided the cDNA or gDNA that made up the material.

The CDR3 sequence is 14 residues long. The V end lost 0 bases, the J end lost 8 bases, and 9 bases lay between the germline ends. Germline V gives CDR1 SGHRS, CDR2 YFSETQ. Libraries were prepared by immunoSEQ multiplex PCR; TCRdb keeps only in-frame clonotypes and omits some of them. This table has some 300,000 clones, roughly nine tenths appearing once. This chain uses TRBV5-1 with TRBJ1-6; D ambiguous. This TCR was recovered from a woman younger than 45 who had recovered from COVID-19. Sequencing was performed on PBMCs or T cells enriched from blood (not recorded which). The CDR3 region is CASSLAAGDSPLHF. CDR3 DNA: TGCGCCAGCAGCTTGGCCGCGGGTGATTCACCCCTCCACTTT.